A single sample is the source of the 25 T cell receptor beta chains below, sequenced in a study. MiXCR was run by TCRdb on the 5' RACE reads, yielding one entry per CDR3 protein. The sample holds about 43,000 distinct CDR3 sequences; 20% to 25% are singletons and the top ten take 3.5% to 4.5%. Cells sorted as Tregs were CD4+, CD25+ and CD127-/low. Sequencing was performed on Tregs sorted from a lymph node. These receptors came from a female donor with breast cancer.

This clonotype has only a few counts. J is TRBJ2-2 and V is TRBV6-6; the D gene is possibly TRBD2 (5 bases). CDR1 is MNHNY and CDR2 is SVGAGI in the germline V gene (reference sequence). The V and J ends lost 2 bases and 0 bases respectively, with 16 bases between them. CDR3 size: 18 residues. The chain's CDR3 is CASSYPQRLAPNTGELFF. The CDR3 bases are TGTGCCAGCAGTTACCCCCAACGGCTAGCCCCGAACACCGGGGAGCTGTTTTTT.

Concerning this clonotype itself: A much bigger clone sits one base away, suggesting this may be a read error. The chain combines TRBV20-1 with TRBJ1-5; D gene unclear. There are 14 residues in the CDR3. The ends were cut back, 4 bases at V and 5 bases at J, with 15 bases in the middle. CDR1 and CDR2 from the germline V gene are DFQATT and SNEGSKA (reference sequence). CDR3 in amino acids: CSATPPNGDQPQHF. The CDR3, as DNA: TGCAGTGCTACCCCCCCGAACGGCGATCAGCCCCAGCATTTT.

In the case of this clonotype: A much larger clonotype is one base distant, so this may be a read error. The CDR3 nucleotides read TGTACCAGCAGCGTAGACCCGCAGGGAAGGTCACCGAACACCATATATTTT. Translated: CTSSVDPQGRSPNTIYF. The chain couples TRBV9 to TRBJ1-3; weak D call: TRBD1 (5 bases). This CDR3 is 17 amino acids long. Germline V gene data show CDR1 as SGDLS and CDR2 as YYNGEE.

There are a few counts of this clonotype. The chain couples TRBV5-1 to TRBJ2-7; 10 positions agree with TRBD2. The CDR3 loop spans 14 amino acids. V gave up 2 bases and J gave up 6 bases; unmatched junction bases: 5. The germline gives CDR1 SGHRS, CDR2 YFSETQ. The DNA of the CDR3 is TGCGCCAGCAGCTTAGAAGCGGGGGGGCGCGAGCAGTACTTC. Encoded protein: CASSLEAGGREQYF.

The chain is built from TRBV6-1 and TRBJ2-2, with 8 bases aligning to TRBD2. J gave up 0 bases and V 6 bases, and 12 bases lay outside the gene matches. Germline-derived CDR1 and CDR2 are MNHNS and SASEGT. The CDR3 is 18 residues long. Here the CDR3 reads CASSANPTSGPNTGELFF. In nucleotides, the CDR3 is TGTGCCAGCAGCGCGAACCCCACTAGCGGACCGAACACCGGGGAGCTGTTTTTT.

This clonotype was observed a few times. Since a much larger clone is just one base distant, this may be a read error. This chain joins TRBV2 and TRBJ2-4; D is unresolved. Germline assignment: CDR1 SNHLY and CDR2 FYNNEI. The CDR3 sequence is 16 residues long. Trimming pared 8 bases from V and 2 bases from J, leaving 19 bases between. CDR3 residues: CASGLFSPISKNIQYF. Here the CDR3 DNA reads TGTGCCAGCGGTCTTTTCTCTCCGATATCCAAAAACATTCAGTACTTC.

This clonotype showed up just a few times. J is TRBJ1-3 and V is TRBV21-1; TRBD1 is the table's D call, not checked against the DNA. TRBV21-1 is a known pseudogene. The CDR3 is 17 amino acids. The CDR3 loop is CASSKDTLGTDGNTIYF. For the CDR3, the DNA is TGTGCCAGCAGCAAAGACACACTGGGGACAGATGGAAACACCATATATTTT.

The table lists this clonotype with many counts. The genes are TRBV5-1 and TRBJ2-1, with D perhaps given as TRBD1 or TRBD2 (5 bases each). Between the trimmed V and J ends, which lost 2 bases and 9 bases, there was a span of 18 bases. CDR3 length: 15 amino acids. The germline CDR1 and CDR2 sequences are SGHRS and YFSETQ. CDR3 bases: TGCGCCAGCAGCTTACACAGCGCCAGGGAGTCTGAGCAGTTCTTC. Translation: CASSLHSARESEQFF.

In the case of this clonotype: It may be a read error: a sequence one base away is much more abundant. The J gene is TRBJ2-5, the V gene TRBV20-1; D uncertain. The CDR3 has 14 residues. CDR1 and CDR2 from the germline V gene are DFQATT and SNEGSKA (reference sequence). The CDR3 is CRAPSSGPAETQYF. The DNA for the CDR3 is TGCAGGGCCCCCTCGAGTGGGCCCGCAGAGACCCAGTACTTC.

CDR3 sequence: CATVGRYYEQYF. The CDR3 nucleotides read TGTGCGACGGTCGGGAGATACTACGAGCAGTACTTC. The V gene is TRBV5-6, the J gene TRBJ2-7, with D possibly TRBD2 on 6 matching bases. Germline lookup yields CDR1 SGHDT and CDR2 YYEEEE. The CDR3 runs 12 residues.

This clonotype was detected once. The rearrangement links TRBV4-2 to TRBJ2-1, with 15 nucleotides matching TRBD2. This CDR3 region has 17 residues. The ends lost 4 bases at V and 7 bases at J; junction bases unmatched: 8. Germline V lookup: CDR1 LGHNA, CDR2 YNFKEQ. CDR3 in DNA: TGTGCCAGCAGCCCTGGGACTAGCGGGAGGAGTTTGAATGAGCAGTTCTTC. The encoded protein is CASSPGTSGRSLNEQFF.

The V gene is TRBV6-1, the J gene TRBJ1-2, with TRBD1 identical over 7 bases. The CDR3 runs to 14 residues. J gave up 5 bases and V 5 bases, and 8 bases lay outside the gene matches. The germline V gene encodes CDR1 MNHNS and CDR2 SASEGT. The CDR3 region has the DNA TGTGCCAGCAGTCGTTGGGACAGCTCTTATGGCTACACCTTC. As protein: CASSRWDSSYGYTF.

A few counts support this clonotype. V gene TRBV7-2 combines with J gene TRBJ2-3, with D unclear. The CDR3 is made up of 15 amino acids. The germline V gene encodes CDR1 SGHTA and CDR2 FQGNSA. V lost 4 bases to trimming and J lost 2 bases, with 13 bases between them. The CDR3 spells CASSSLLYSTDTQYF. The DNA for the CDR3 is TGTGCCAGCAGCTCGCTATTGTATTCCACAGATACGCAGTATTTT.

This clonotype was observed a few times. The chain carries TRBV29-1 and TRBJ2-1; 9 nucleotides agree with TRBD2. Germline values: CDR1 SQVTM, CDR2 ANQGSEA. The CDR3 runs to 16 residues. Unmatched junction bases numbered 12, after V lost 7 bases and J lost 2 bases. The CDR3 DNA is TGCAGCGCCAGGGCGGGAGGGCCGAACCCCTACAATGAGCAGTTCTTC. This translates into CSARAGGPNPYNEQFF.

This clonotype was recorded at least ten times. The V call is TRBV7-2, the J call TRBJ2-1; TRBD2 aligns across 8 bases. Germline V CDR1 and CDR2: SGHTA, FQGNSA. This CDR3 contains 14 residues. J was trimmed by 7 bases and V by 4 bases; bases with no gene match: 6. The CDR3 region is CASSSTSAGNEQFF. CDR3 nucleotides: TGTGCCAGCAGCTCGACTAGCGCGGGGAATGAGCAGTTCTTC. The full variable domain, with the rest looked up from reference TRBV7-2 and TRBJ2-1, is GAGVSQSPSNKVTEKGKDVELRCDPISGHTALYWYRQSLGQGLEFLIYFQGNSAPDKSGLPSDRFSAERTGGSVSTLTIQRTQQEDSAVYLCASSSTSAGNEQFFGPGTRLTVL.

The V and J genes are TRBV7-9 and TRBJ1-2, with no clear D. This CDR3 comprises 14 residues. Germline V gene sequence: CDR1 SEHNR, CDR2 FQNEAQ (reference sequence). V gave up 5 bases and J gave up 7 bases, with 17 bases separating them. The CDR3 DNA is TGTGCCAGCAGCCTAGGGAGAGAAGTCGCTGGCTACACCTTC. The encoded protein is CASSLGREVAGYTF.

By sample share, this clonotype is medium-sized. This chain links TRBV5-4 with TRBJ2-3; D uncertain. Trimming left V 2 bases short and J 0 bases short, with 1 base between. Per the germline V gene, CDR1 is SGHNT and CDR2 is YYREEE (reference sequence). This CDR3 has 12 residues. The CDR3 sequence: CASSLSTDTQYF. CDR3 nucleotides: TGTGCCAGCAGCTTAAGCACAGATACGCAGTATTTT.

A remark on this clonotype: A much larger clone differs from this one at a single base, so this may be a read error. The gene calls are TRBV20-1 and TRBJ2-1; no firm D call. Germline V gene sequence: CDR1 DFQATT, CDR2 SNEGSKA (reference sequence). The CDR3 runs 10 residues. Trimming left V 5 bases short and J 9 bases short, with 8 bases between. This CDR3 is CSAGNGEQFF. In DNA form, the CDR3 reads TGCAGTGCTGGTAACGGTGAGCAGTTCTTC.

The table lists this clonotype with a few counts. This chain links TRBV9 with TRBJ2-7, with 7 nucleotides matching TRBD2. Losses at the gene ends were 3 bases for V and 0 bases for J; bases not matched to a gene: 6. Germline CDR1 reads SGDLS; CDR2 reads YYNGEE. The CDR3 totals 15 residues. The CDR3 bases are TGTGCCAGCAGCGAGGCGGGCGGGAGCTCCTACGAGCAGTACTTC. Protein: CASSEAGGSSYEQYF.

Comments on this clonotype: This may stem from a read error, because a much larger clone lies one nucleotide away. The genes are TRBV7-9 and TRBJ1-1, with D tentatively TRBD1 (5 bases). The CDR3 length is 15 residues. In germline, CDR1 is SEHNR, CDR2 FQNEAQ (reference sequence). The DNA of the CDR3 is TGTGTCAGCAGCTTAGTTCAGGGCTATAACGCTGAAGCTTTCTTT. This gives the protein CVSSLVQGYNAEAFF.

This clonotype showed up many times. The rearrangement uses TRBV5-1 and TRBJ2-7; 11 bases match TRBD1. The CDR3 length is 15 residues. Germline trimming cut 4 bases from V and 6 bases from J; bases unmatched to any gene: 9. From germline, CDR1 is SGHRS and CDR2 YFSETQ. CDR3 protein: CASSLRTGTGGEQYF. DNA of the CDR3: TGCGCCAGCAGCCTCCGGACAGGGACAGGGGGCGAGCAGTACTTC.

This clonotype showed up just a few times. The chain recombines TRBV5-1 with TRBJ2-1; no reliable D call. The CDR3 contains 11 residues. The V and J ends lost 1 base and 7 bases respectively, with 3 bases between them. Germline assignment: CDR1 SGHRS and CDR2 YFSETQ. Here the CDR3 reads CASSLFNEQFF. CDR3 DNA sequence: TGCGCCAGCAGCTTGTTTAATGAGCAGTTCTTC. Combining the CDR3 with reference TRBV5-1 and TRBJ2-1 gives the whole variable domain KAGVTQTPRYLIKTRGQQVTLSCSPISGHRSVSWYQQTPGQGLQFLFEYFSETQRNKGNFPGRFSGRQFSNSRSEMNVSTLELGDSALYLCASSLFNEQFFGPGTRLTVL.

This clonotype was seen a few times. The chain is built from TRBV29-1 and TRBJ1-1, with D possibly TRBD1 on 5 matching bases. The length of the CDR3 is 12 residues. Trimming stripped 5 bases from V and 5 bases from J, with 12 bases between. Germline-derived CDR1 and CDR2 are SQVTM and ANQGSEA. The CDR3 coding sequence is TGCAGCGTTTTCCCCGGGGGAACTGAAGCTTTCTTT. Its protein product is CSVFPGGTEAFF. Using reference TRBV29-1 and TRBJ1-1 for the parts outside the CDR3, the full variable domain is SAVISQKPSRDICQRGTSLTIQCQVDSQVTMMFWYRQQPGQSLTLIATANQGSEATYESGFVIDKFPISRPNLTFSTLTVSNMSPEDSSIYLCSVFPGGTEAFFGQGTRLTVV.

The chain is built from TRBV16 and TRBJ1-2, with D perhaps matching TRBD1 (6 bases). Germline V CDR1 and CDR2: KGHSY, FQNENV. V dropped 4 bases and J dropped 6 bases, with 18 bases sitting between them. This CDR3 has 15 residues. The CDR3 DNA reads as TGTGCCAGCAGCCCCCCGGAGGGGGGGAAGGATGGCTACACCTTC. This translates into CASSPPEGGKDGYTF.

The gene calls are TRBV12-3 or TRBV12-4 and TRBJ2-1; D uncertain. The CDR3 consists of 13 residues. The V and J ends lost 1 base and 3 bases respectively, with 4 bases between them. CDR3 bases: TGTGCCAGCAGTTTAGGGAACTACAATGAGCAGTTCTTC. It is translated as CASSLGNYNEQFF.